This is a list of T cell receptor beta chains from one sample in a study of technical replicates of blood from a few donors. Sequenced by immunoSEQ multiplex PCR; TCRdb stores in-frame clones only, minus some. The table shows roughly 92,000 clones, with 90% to 95% occurring only once. The specimen was T cells isolated from PBMCs. The receptor source for this set is a human donor in good health. CDR3s include the opening cysteine and the closing phenylalanine or tryptophan. Each record gives: V gene, J gene, D gene, CDR3 DNA, CDR3 protein. A D gene is named only where the DNA matches it firmly.

TRBV6-4	TRBJ2-1	-	TGTGCCAGCAGTGACTCTCCAGTGAGGAACCACAATGAGCAGTTCTTC	CASSDSPVRNHNEQFF
TRBV6-1	TRBJ1-1	-	TGTGCCAGCAGGATCGGCGGGGGCCTAGGCACTGAAGCTTTCTTT	CASRIGGGLGTEAFF
TRBV2	TRBJ2-3	-	TGTGCCAGCAGTGGAGGGTTTTCAGATACGCAGTATTTT	CASSGGFSDTQYF
TRBV4-1	TRBJ2-7	-	TGCGCCAGCAGCCAAGAGACAAGATCGGCCTACGAGCAGTACTTC	CASSQETRSAYEQYF
TRBV6-5	TRBJ1-2	-	TGTGCCAGCACTGGCAGGGTGAACTATGGCTACACCTTC	CASTGRVNYGYTF
TRBV6-5	TRBJ2-7	TRBD2	TGTGCCACCTCATGGGGGACTAGCGGCTACGAGCAGTACTTC	CATSWGTSGYEQYF
TRBV7-2	TRBJ2-7	-	TGTGCCAGCAGCTCTTGGGGGGAGCTGTACGAGCAGTACTTC	CASSSWGELYEQYF
TRBV5-4	TRBJ2-3	-	TGTGCCAGCAGCCCGGACTGGACGAGCACAGATACGCAGTATTTT	CASSPDWTSTDTQYF
TRBV6-5	TRBJ1-4	-	TGTGCCAGCAGTTCCGCGGGGGGGCCCGGTGAAAAACTGTTTTTT	CASSSAGGPGEKLFF
TRBV11-2	TRBJ1-4	TRBD1	TGTGCCAGCAGCCAAGACAGGGGCCTCCTCTTTTTT	CASSQDRGLLFF
TRBV5-1	TRBJ2-7	-	TGCGCCAGCAGCTTCGGGTCGGGAATCCCACCCGAGCAGTACTTC	CASSFGSGIPPEQYF
TRBV6-5	TRBJ2-6	-	TGTGCCAGCAGTGCCCAGGGATCTGGGGCCAACGTCCTGACTTTC	CASSAQGSGANVLTF
TRBV6-1	TRBJ1-2	-	TGTGCCAGCAGTGAAGCGGACATTTATGGCTACACCTTC	CASSEADIYGYTF
TRBV9	TRBJ2-7	-	TGTGCCAGCAGCCAGCAGGGCAGCTCCTACGAGCAGTACTTC	CASSQQGSSYEQYF